Listed below are T cell receptor beta chains from one sample, sequenced in a study of control samples from healthy donors and cancer patients. Only in-frame clones appear in the TCRdb table, and some are missing; sequencing was by immunoSEQ multiplex PCR. The sample lists roughly 24,000 clones, about 80% occurring once. Source material: PBMCs. These receptor sequences come from a man between 60 and 75 years old with head and neck cancer. Both conserved end residues are part of each CDR3. The D gene is left open where the match is weak. For some rows the clone size is stated as once, few or many, or as a class when expanded; others skip it.

size	D	J	V	DNA	CDR3
-	-	TRBJ2-7	TRBV6-5	TGTGCCAGCAGCCGGCTATCCTACGAGCAGTACTTC	CASSRLSYEQYF
-	-	TRBJ2-7	TRBV7-2	TGTGCCAGCAGCTTACGGCGGGGGCCCTACGAGCAGTACTTC	CASSLRRGPYEQYF
-	-	TRBJ1-2	TRBV12-3/TRBV12-4	TGTGCCAGCAACCGTGGGGGGCTCAGTGGCTACACCTTC	CASNRGGLSGYTF
once	-	TRBJ1-5	TRBV27	TGTGCCAGCAGTTTAGTGGGCAGGGGCAAGAGTAATCAGCCCCAGCATTTT	CASSLVGRGKSNQPQHF
-	-	TRBJ2-3	TRBV6-5	TGTGCCAGCGCCACCCTGGGGGAAGGTACGCAGTATTTT	CASATLGEGTQYF
-	-	TRBJ2-1	TRBV7-6	TGTGCCAGCAGCCCATCTCTGGGTTACAATGAGCAGTTCTTC	CASSPSLGYNEQFF
-	TRBD1	TRBJ1-1	TRBV5-4	TGTGCCAGCAGCTTGAAGACAGGGTCGGCTGAAGCTTTCTTT	CASSLKTGSAEAFF
-	-	TRBJ1-4	TRBV6-4	TGTGCCAGCAGGGAATCTGGGCTTACGGGAAAACTGTTTTTT	CASRESGLTGKLFF
-	TRBD1	TRBJ2-1	TRBV6-5	TGTGCCAGCTGTTTTGACAGGGGCTTTGGCAATGAGCAGTTCTTC	CASCFDRGFGNEQFF
-	TRBD2	TRBJ2-7	TRBV19	TGTGCCAGTAGTATGGGACTAGCGTTCTACGAGCAGTACTTC	CASSMGLAFYEQYF
medium-sized	TRBD2	TRBJ2-1	TRBV29-1	TGCAGCGTTGACGGGGGACTAGCCCTTAATGAGCAGTTCTTC	CSVDGGLALNEQFF
-	TRBD1	TRBJ2-7	TRBV15	TGTGCCACCAGCAGAACGCTCCGGACAGGGCCCGAGCAGTACTTC	CATSRTLRTGPEQYF
-	-	TRBJ2-7	TRBV2	TGTGCCAGCAGTACGAAGTACGAGCAGTACTTC	CASSTKYEQYF
-	TRBD2	TRBJ2-7	TRBV15	TGTGCCACCAGCAGGGGACTAGCGGGGGCCTACGAGCAGTACTTC	CATSRGLAGAYEQYF
-	TRBD2	TRBJ2-1	TRBV28	TGTGCCAGCAGTTCCAGGAGTCCCACTAGCGGGAGTGGGGAGCAGTTCTTC	CASSSRSPTSGSGEQFF
-	-	TRBJ2-5	TRBV2	TGTGCCAGCAGGGACACCCAAGAGACCCAGTACTTC	CASRDTQETQYF
once	TRBD1	TRBJ2-7	TRBV7-8	TGTGCCAGCAGCTTAGACGGGACAGGGGCGCGGGAGCAGTACTTC	CASSLDGTGAREQYF
-	-	TRBJ2-1	TRBV6-1	TGTGCCAGCAGTGAGATGAGTTCCAACAATGAGCAGTTCTTC	CASSEMSSNNEQFF
-	-	TRBJ2-3	TRBV7-2	TGTGCCAGCAGCCCGACCGGGGTTCCTACAGATACGCAGTATTTT	CASSPTGVPTDTQYF
-	TRBD1	TRBJ2-7	TRBV6-5	TGTGCCAGCAGTTACTCGGGGACAGGGTCCTACGAGCAGTACTTC	CASSYSGTGSYEQYF
-	-	TRBJ1-5	TRBV5-1	TGCGCCAGCAGCGAGGGACCAAGGGGCAATCAGCCCCAGCATTTT	CASSEGPRGNQPQHF
-	-	TRBJ2-7	TRBV21-1	TGTGCCAGCAGCAAAGTACAGGCTACCTACGAGCAGTACTTC	CASSKVQATYEQYF
-	TRBD1	TRBJ1-5	TRBV10-3	TGTGCCATCAGTCCTACGGGACAGGAGAATCAGCCCCAGCATTTT	CAISPTGQENQPQHF
once	TRBD1	TRBJ2-3	TRBV27	TGTGCCAGCAGTTTTGGGACAGGGGGCCAGCAGGATACGCAGTATTTT	CASSFGTGGQQDTQYF
few	TRBD1	TRBJ2-7	TRBV6-5	TGTGCCAGCAGGCCTACAGGGGGCAACGAGCAGTACTTC	CASRPTGGNEQYF
once	TRBD1	TRBJ1-5	TRBV5-1	TGCGCCAGCAGCTTGGACGGACAGGGGAATCAGCCCCAGCATTTT	CASSLDGQGNQPQHF
once	-	TRBJ1-6	TRBV2	TGTGCCAGCAGTGCGGGGCCGGTTAATTCACCCCTCCACTTT	CASSAGPVNSPLHF
-	TRBD2	TRBJ2-2	TRBV4-1	TGCGCCAGCAGCCAAGGTCGTTTGCGGGGGGCTAAGGGGCTGTTTTTT	CASSQGRLRGAKGLFF
-	TRBD1	TRBJ1-2	TRBV6-1	TGTGCCAGCAGTGAATTCTCGACAGGGTTCTTTGGCTACACCTTC	CASSEFSTGFFGYTF
-	TRBD1	TRBJ1-2	TRBV4-1	TGCGCCAGCAGCCGGGGGACAGGGGAGAACTATGGCTACACCTTC	CASSRGTGENYGYTF
-	-	TRBJ1-2	TRBV5-1	TGCGCCAGCAGCCCCGGGTCAAACCGCCTTAACTATGGCTACACCTTC	CASSPGSNRLNYGYTF
-	-	TRBJ1-1	TRBV9	TGTGCCAGCAGCGTAGATTACGGTGAAGCTTTCTTT	CASSVDYGEAFF
-	TRBD2	TRBJ2-1	TRBV18	TGTGCCAGCTCACTTACTAGCGGGGGGGCCAATGAGCAGTTCTTC	CASSLTSGGANEQFF
-	-	TRBJ2-7	TRBV21-1	TGTGCCAGCAGAGGACAGGATTACGAGCAGTACTTC	CASRGQDYEQYF
-	TRBD1	TRBJ2-7	TRBV3-1/TRBV3-2	TGTGCCAGCAGCCAAGAGAACCGTAGGAGAGGACAGGAGACCTACGAGCAGTACTTC	CASSQENRRRGQETYEQYF
-	-	TRBJ2-1	TRBV4-1	TGCGCCAGCAGCCAAGATCTCCCCCCCTACAATGAGCAGTTCTTC	CASSQDLPPYNEQFF
-	TRBD1	TRBJ1-2	TRBV6-5	TGTGCCAGCAGTTGGGACAGGGGGCAATATGGCTACACCTTC	CASSWDRGQYGYTF
-	-	TRBJ2-5	TRBV5-1	TGCGCCAGCAGCTTGCAAGAGACCCAGTACTTC	CASSLQETQYF
-	-	TRBJ1-2	TRBV7-2	TGTGCCAGCAGCGATCACTATGGCTACACCTTC	CASSDHYGYTF
-	-	TRBJ2-3	TRBV3-1/TRBV3-2	TGTGCCAGCAGCCAAGGGACTACCTTCACAGATACGCAGTATTTT	CASSQGTTFTDTQYF
-	-	TRBJ1-4	TRBV11-3	TGTGCCAGCAGCTTACCGTTACCGGGAGCTCATGAAAAACTGTTTTTT	CASSLPLPGAHEKLFF
few	-	TRBJ2-7	TRBV29-1	TGCAGCGTTCGGGACACTATCTACGAGCAGTACTTC	CSVRDTIYEQYF
-	TRBD2	TRBJ2-1	TRBV3-1/TRBV3-2	TGTGCCAGCAGCCGGCGGACTAGCGGGAGTAGCAATGAGCAGTTCTTC	CASSRRTSGSSNEQFF
large	-	TRBJ2-7	TRBV10-1	TGCGCCAGCAGTGAGGGGACGAGGAGGTACTTC	CASSEGTRRYF
-	TRBD2	TRBJ2-7	TRBV7-2	TGTGCCAGCTCCCTTGGGGGGACTAGAATTTACGAGCAGTACTTC	CASSLGGTRIYEQYF
-	TRBD1	TRBJ1-1	TRBV7-2	TGTGCCAGCAGCTTTAGGGGGCAGACTGAAGCTTTCTTT	CASSFRGQTEAFF
-	-	TRBJ1-3	TRBV15	TGTGCCACCAGCCCCGGGGGCTCTGGAAACACCATATATTTT	CATSPGGSGNTIYF
-	-	TRBJ1-2	TRBV12-3/TRBV12-4	TGTGCCAGCAGTCTAGGGGGTGGCTACACCTTC	CASSLGGGYTF
-	TRBD2	TRBJ2-7	TRBV15	TGTGCCACCAGCAGAGATCCCAAGATAGCGGGAGCCTACGAGCAGTACTTC	CATSRDPKIAGAYEQYF
-	-	TRBJ2-7	TRBV7-8	TGTGCCAGCAGCCCTACCGGACAGTCCTACGAGCAGTACTTC	CASSPTGQSYEQYF
once	TRBD1	TRBJ2-1	TRBV5-6	TGTGCCAGCAGCTTGGACAGGGGGCCAGGCAATGAGCAGTTCTTC	CASSLDRGPGNEQFF
-	-	TRBJ2-4	TRBV7-8	TGTGCCAGCAGCTTAGCCCAGGGAAGTAGATCGGAAAACATTCAGTACTTC	CASSLAQGSRSENIQYF
-	TRBD1	TRBJ2-7	TRBV11-2	TGTGCCAGCAGCGGAACGCGGACAGGGCTCGAGCAGTACTTC	CASSGTRTGLEQYF
-	TRBD2	TRBJ2-7	TRBV27	TGTGCCAGCAGTTTCCGGGGGACTAGCGGGAGGAACGAGCAGTACTTC	CASSFRGTSGRNEQYF
-	-	TRBJ2-5	TRBV11-2	TGTGCCAGCAGCTTAGATTCAGGGTACCAAGAGACCCAGTACTTC	CASSLDSGYQETQYF